This T cell receptor (beta chain) came from a study of control samples from healthy donors and cancer patients. Generated by immunoSEQ multiplex PCR, the TCRdb table keeps only in-frame clones and is missing some. Among more than 120,000 clones, approximately 91% were seen once, and the ten largest hold approximately 3%. Sample: blood. The clonotype comes from a man aged 30 to 45 in good health.

CDR3 in DNA: TGTGCCAGCAGCTTACGGGGCGAATACGAGCAGTACTTC. Protein product: CASSLRGEYEQYF. The gene calls are TRBV7-8 and TRBJ2-7; tentatively, D is TRBD1 or TRBD2 (5 bases each). Germline-derived CDR1 and CDR2 are SGHVS and FQNEAQ. Trimming removed 2 bases from V and 4 bases from J, with 9 bases in between. CDR3 length equals 13 residues.